This T cell receptor (beta chain) was sequenced during a study of radiotherapy plus CTLA-4 blockade in lung cancer (dated by TCRdb to 2016 to 2019). The study in broad terms: Among enrolled patients, around 18% had an objective response and approximately 30% reached disease control.

Here is what the overall study found, with its caveats: After treatment with radiotherapy and ipilimumab, TCR clones that originated in tumors expanded in peripheral blood. Increased serum interferon-beta after radiation, together with early dynamic changes in blood T cell clones, were reported to be the strongest predictors of response.

Only a few counts were recorded for this clone. Its binding antigen is unknown. The junction differs from germline at one of its ends, possibly a read error. From the germline V gene, CDR1 is SNHLY and CDR2 is FYNNEI. Taken from cysteine to phenylalanine, the CDR3 has 11 residues. The DNA shown is the 33-base CDR3, in frame from base 1. The study tested focal radiation therapy combined with CTLA-4 blockade (ipilimumab) in patients with chemo-refractory metastatic non-small-cell lung cancer. Library preparation used the immunoSEQ multiplex PCR assay. In TCRdb, the immuneACCESS table is reduced to in-frame sequences with V and J assigned. These tables do not hold every clone; where another copy was compared, an unresolved V gene accounts for under half, and the others remain unexplained. Counted in this sample were approximately 52,000 clones; 60% to 80% of them appeared once. Of the sample, around 2.4% falls within the top ten clones.

The chain joins TRBV2 to TRBJ2-1, with TRBD2 identical over 7 junction bases. The sequencing used peripheral blood, collected from a patient treated with radiotherapy plus ipilimumab. This receptor was identified in a human donor with non-small cell lung cancer whose response to radiotherapy plus ipilimumab could not be evaluated. The DNA is as follows: TGTGCCGGCAGAGGGAGGGATGAGCAGTTCTTC. Its protein product is CAGRGRDEQFF.